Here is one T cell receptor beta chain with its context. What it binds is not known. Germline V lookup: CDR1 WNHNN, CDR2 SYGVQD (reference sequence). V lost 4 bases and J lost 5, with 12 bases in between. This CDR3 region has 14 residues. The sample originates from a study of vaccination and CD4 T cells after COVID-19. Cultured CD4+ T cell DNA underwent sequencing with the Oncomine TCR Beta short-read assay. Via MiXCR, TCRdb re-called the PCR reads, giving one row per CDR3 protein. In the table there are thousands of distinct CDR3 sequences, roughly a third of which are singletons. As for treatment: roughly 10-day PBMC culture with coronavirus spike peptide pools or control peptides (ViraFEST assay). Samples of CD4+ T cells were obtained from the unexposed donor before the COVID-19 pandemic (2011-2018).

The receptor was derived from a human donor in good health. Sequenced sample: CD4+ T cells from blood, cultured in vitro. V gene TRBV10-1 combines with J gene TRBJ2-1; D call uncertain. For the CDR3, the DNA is TGCGCCAGCAGTGTGAGTGGACCGGACAATGAGCAGTTCTTC. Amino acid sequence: CASSVSGPDNEQFF.